Listed below are T cell receptor beta chains from one sample, sequenced in a study of early T cells in non-severe SARS-CoV-2 infection. TCRdb redid the calling of the 5' RACE reads with MiXCR, one entry per CDR3 protein. This sample has under 20,000 distinct CDR3 sequences, with approximately 5.6% found just once. Sequences were obtained from whole blood. These receptors all come from an adult who was a healthcare worker with PCR-confirmed SARS-CoV-2 infection or an uninfected control (not recorded which). Each CDR3 is given with its conserved first and last residue. The D gene is left open where the match is weak. Only some rows state a clone size, as once, few, many or a class for expanded clones.

.	.	TRBJ1-4	TRBV9	TGTGCCAGCAGCGTAACTCCCACGCAATTGGAAAAACTGTTTTTT	CASSVTPTQLEKLFF
TRBD1	.	TRBJ2-7	TRBV6-6	TGTGCCAGCAGTTACACAGGGGGTGACTACGAGCAGTACTTC	CASSYTGGDYEQYF
.	many	TRBJ2-5	TRBV2	TGTGCCTTCGACGGGGGGCGCTTAGAGACCCAGTACTTC	CAFDGGRLETQYF
TRBD1	many	TRBJ1-2	TRBV9	TGTGCCAGCAGCGTAGGGGGACCGGGACAGGGGATCTATGGCTACACCTTC	CASSVGGPGQGIYGYTF
.	few	TRBJ2-1	TRBV7-2	TGTGCCAGCAGCCTCATATGGGGTACCAATGAGCAGTTCTTC	CASSLIWGTNEQFF
.	medium-sized	TRBJ2-1	TRBV9	TGTGCCAGCAGCGTAGAATCCCGTACAGGGATAGACTACAATGAGCAGTTCTTC	CASSVESRTGIDYNEQFF
.	.	TRBJ2-1	TRBV7-9	TGTGCCAGCAGCACGACCCCCGGAATAAATGAGCAGTTCTTC	CASSTTPGINEQFF
.	many	TRBJ1-6	TRBV27	TGTGCCAGCAGTTTAGGCACTTATAATTCACCCCTCCACTTT	CASSLGTYNSPLHF
TRBD1	medium-sized	TRBJ2-5	TRBV6-6	TGTGCCAGCAGTTACGGGACAGCCCAAGAGACCCAGTACTTC	CASSYGTAQETQYF
TRBD1	many	TRBJ2-6	TRBV10-3	TGTGCCAGCCAGGGACAGGGGCTCTCTGGGGCCAACGTCCTGACTTTC	CASQGQGLSGANVLTF
TRBD1	few	TRBJ2-3	TRBV6-1	TGTGCCAGCAGGACAGGGAGCACAGATACGCAGTATTTT	CASRTGSTDTQYF
TRBD1	many	TRBJ2-3	TRBV12-3/TRBV12-4	TGTGCCAGCAGTACACGGACAGGGGGGGCAGATACGCAGTATTTT	CASSTRTGGADTQYF
TRBD2	medium-sized	TRBJ2-1	TRBV7-2	TGTGCCAGCAGCTTAGTCATCAGCGGGGTCCAGTTCTTC	CASSLVISGVQFF
TRBD1	medium-sized	TRBJ1-2	TRBV20-1	TGCAGTGCCACACCCCACCAGGGGACAGGGGGTGGCTACACCTTC	CSATPHQGTGGGYTF
TRBD1	many	TRBJ1-6	TRBV14	TGTGCCAGCAGCCAAGGAGGACAGGGTTTTTTACCCCTCCACTTT	CASSQGGQGFLPLHF
TRBD1	many	TRBJ2-7	TRBV27	TGTGCCAGCAGTTTATCCGGGACAGGGGTAGGCGAGCAGTACTTC	CASSLSGTGVGEQYF
.	many	TRBJ2-1	TRBV15	TGTGCCACCAGCAGAAACAGGGTGAAATCTTGGACAAGCTCCTACAATGAGCAGTTCTTC	CATSRNRVKSWTSSYNEQFF
.	many	TRBJ2-7	TRBV29-1	TGCAGCGTCCAGCCAGGACATTCCTACGAGCAGTACTTC	CSVQPGHSYEQYF
.	.	TRBJ2-1	TRBV4-1	TGCGCCAGCAGCCAAGAACAGTGGGAGATTAGCTCCTACAATGAGCAGTTCTTC	CASSQEQWEISSYNEQFF
.	many	TRBJ1-1	TRBV6-5	TGTGCCAGCAAACGAGGATGGGAAGGTGAGAAAGCTTTCTTT	CASKRGWEGEKAFF
.	many	TRBJ2-4	TRBV21-1	TGTGCCAGCAGCAAAGTACCGGGGGGTCGGAACATTCAGTACTTC	CASSKVPGGRNIQYF
TRBD1	many	TRBJ1-1	TRBV5-8	TGTGCCAGCAGCCTTTCGGACAGGCCCGCCGGGGCTTTCTTT	CASSLSDRPAGAFF
.	many	TRBJ1-1	TRBV10-1	TGCGCCAGCAGAGCACAAATGAACACTGAAGCTTTCTTT	CASRAQMNTEAFF
.	.	TRBJ2-7	TRBV10-3	TGTGCCATCAGTGATGCAGCAAGCTACGAGCAGTACTTC	CAISDAASYEQYF
TRBD2	.	TRBJ2-3	TRBV5-1	TGCGCCAGCAGCCCCGAGGGCCCGGGGGGTACGCAGTATTTT	CASSPEGPGGTQYF
.	many	TRBJ2-7	TRBV30	TGTGCCTGGAGTGTTGGGGGACTCTACGAGCAGTACTTC	CAWSVGGLYEQYF
TRBD1	few	TRBJ2-1	TRBV25-1	TGTGCCAGCAGTCCAGGGGGAAGCCGAGAGACATACAATGAGCAGTTCTTC	CASSPGGSRETYNEQFF
.	few	TRBJ1-5	TRBV6-5	TGTGCCAGCAGCCTCGACGGGGGGAATCAGCCCCAGCATTTT	CASSLDGGNQPQHF
.	many	TRBJ2-3	TRBV2	TGTGCCAGCAGTGAGGGGACAGATACGCAGTATTTT	CASSEGTDTQYF
.	many	TRBJ2-2	TRBV29-1	TGCAGCGTTGGGCGAACAGGGGCGGGGCCCGGGGAGCTGTTTTTT	CSVGRTGAGPGELFF
TRBD2	many	TRBJ2-3	TRBV20-1	TGCAGTGCTAGTGGTAGCGGGAGCACAGATACGCAGTATTTT	CSASGSGSTDTQYF
.	many	TRBJ1-5	TRBV18	TGTGCCAGCTCACCGGACGGAGGATCCTATCAGCCCCAGCATTTT	CASSPDGGSYQPQHF
.	many	TRBJ2-7	TRBV4-1	TGCGCCAGCAGCCAAGCCTCTGGCAACTGGTTAAGCCACGAGCAGTACTTC	CASSQASGNWLSHEQYF
TRBD1	many	TRBJ2-3	TRBV20-1	TGCAGTGCTACCGTTGGGACAGTTGGCACAGATACGCAGTATTTT	CSATVGTVGTDTQYF
.	few	TRBJ2-7	TRBV20-1	TGCAGTGCGACCCCCGGACCCGAGAGACCCGAGCAGTACTTC	CSATPGPERPEQYF
TRBD1	medium-sized	TRBJ1-6	TRBV9	TGTGCCAGCAGCGTGTCCCAGGGGGCGAAGAATTCACCCCTCCACTTT	CASSVSQGAKNSPLHF
TRBD1	many	TRBJ2-5	TRBV24-1	TGTGCCACCAGTGATTTTGGGGACAGGGCAGAGACCCAGTACTTC	CATSDFGDRAETQYF
TRBD2	many	TRBJ2-3	TRBV6-2/TRBV6-3	TGTGCCAGCAGTTCCGGGACTAGCACGCAGTATTTT	CASSSGTSTQYF
TRBD1	few	TRBJ2-1	TRBV4-2	TGTGCCAGCAGCCAAGGGACAGGGGAGATGGGGCAGTTCTTC	CASSQGTGEMGQFF
.	many	TRBJ1-5	TRBV2	TGTGCCAGCAAGAGTGCGGATTATCAGCCCCAGCATTTT	CASKSADYQPQHF
TRBD2	many	TRBJ2-1	TRBV9	TGTGCCAGCAGCGCGGGACTAGCGGTCTACAATGAGCAGTTCTTC	CASSAGLAVYNEQFF
.	many	TRBJ1-4	TRBV10-3	TGTGCCATCAGTGAGTCCGGGGGAGACCTGTTTTTT	CAISESGGDLFF
TRBD1	many	TRBJ2-7	TRBV5-1	TGCGCCAGTAGACAGGGAAGCGGCTCCTACGAGCAGTACTTC	CASRQGSGSYEQYF
TRBD1	many	TRBJ1-5	TRBV20-1	TGCAGTGCTAGAGGACTTAGGACAGGGAATCAGCCCCAGCATTTT	CSARGLRTGNQPQHF
TRBD1	many	TRBJ1-1	TRBV6-6	TGTGCCAGCCGGACAGGGGCCATGAACACTGAAGCTTTCTTT	CASRTGAMNTEAFF